The 10 T cell receptor beta chains presented below share a single source sample, sequenced in a study of shared clonotypes between healthy human individuals. Using immunoSEQ multiplex PCR, the repertoire was profiled, and TCRdb retains in-frame clones only, with some absent. The data contain about 330,000 clones, roughly 70% of them singletons. Sequencing input: memory CD4+ T cells sorted from blood. Subset meaning: CD45RA-negative fraction. Receptors were obtained from a man aged 30 to 39 in good health.

The chain links TRBV21-1 to TRBJ1-5. TRBV21-1 is a listed pseudogene. The CDR3 extends over 17 amino acids. In DNA, the CDR3 is TGTGCCAGCAGCAAAGGGTTGCGAGGGCAGGGTGTTCAGCCCCAGCATTTT. Its protein product is CASSKGLRGQGVQPQHF.

The chain joins TRBV6-5 to TRBJ2-5; 7 nucleotides line up with TRBD1. This CDR3 contains 13 residues. Germline CDR1 is MNHEY and CDR2 is SVGAGI. J gave up 9 bases and V 7 bases, and 11 bases lay outside the gene matches. The CDR3 is CASTQGTETAQYF. The CDR3 coding sequence is TGTGCCAGCACCCAAGGGACAGAGACGGCCCAGTACTTC.

CDR3 coding DNA: TGCGCCAGCAGCCCGGAGGGGGCCTACGAGCAGTACTTC. Its protein is CASSPEGAYEQYF. The gene calls are TRBV5-1 and TRBJ2-7; D may correspond to TRBD1 or TRBD2 (6 bases each). The CDR3 consists of 13 residues. Germline-derived CDR1 and CDR2 are SGHRS and YFSETQ. V lost 4 bases and J 2 bases, leaving 10 bases between the germline ends.

The chain recombines TRBV4-3 with TRBJ2-3; TRBD2 agrees at 9 bases. The CDR3 loop spans 15 amino acids. V shed 1 base, J shed 4 bases, and the junction held 3 bases outside the gene matches. Germline CDR1 LGHNA, CDR2 YSLEER. In nucleotides, the CDR3 is TGCGCCAGCAGCCAAGTGCGGGAGGGCCCAGATACGCAGTATTTT. It yields the protein CASSQVREGPDTQYF.

The J gene is TRBJ1-1, the V gene TRBV9; D remains ambiguous. This CDR3 comprises 15 residues. V was cut by 0 bases and J by 1 base, with 10 bases left in between. Germline CDR1 reads SGDLS; CDR2 reads YYNGEE. CDR3 sequence: CASSVGPTANTEAFF. CDR3 in DNA: TGTGCCAGCAGCGTAGGCCCGACGGCGAACACTGAAGCTTTCTTT.

The rearrangement joins TRBV6-1 to TRBJ2-7, with 8 bases lining up with TRBD1. J lost 1 base, V lost 7 bases, and 6 bases had no gene match. This CDR3 is built from 14 residues. CDR1 and CDR2 from the germline V gene are MNHNS and SASEGT. CDR3 region: CASTTGDRSYEQYF. CDR3 sequence (DNA): TGTGCCAGCACTACCGGGGACAGGTCCTACGAGCAGTACTTC.

The genes are TRBV4-2 and TRBJ2-5; the match to TRBD2 covers 10 bases. J lost 2 bases, V lost 4 bases, and 4 bases had no gene match. CDR1 LGHNA and CDR2 YNFKEQ come from the germline V gene. The CDR3 has 15 residues. The CDR3, as DNA: TGTGCCAGCAGCCTGTCACTAGCGGGGCAAGAGACCCAGTACTTC. This gives the protein CASSLSLAGQETQYF.

This chain connects TRBV9 to TRBJ1-2; D is unclear. V was trimmed by 3 bases and J by 2 bases, leaving 8 bases between them. Germline-derived CDR1 and CDR2 are SGDLS and YYNGEE. There are 13 residues in the CDR3. DNA of the CDR3: TGTGCCAGCAGCGCCATACGAAACTATGGCTACACCTTC. This codes for CASSAIRNYGYTF. Based on the CDR3 plus reference TRBV9 and TRBJ1-2, the full variable domain is DSGVTQTPKHLITATGQRVTLRCSPRSGDLSVYWYQQSLDQGLQFLIQYYNGEERAKGNILERFSAQQFPDLHSELNLSSLELGDSALYFCASSAIRNYGYTFGSGTRLTVV.

The chain employs TRBV2 and TRBJ2-5, with TRBD2 identical over 10 bases. The germline V gene has CDR1 SNHLY and CDR2 FYNNEI. There are 15 residues in the CDR3. The V gene end was trimmed by 3 bases and the J gene end by 5 bases; junction bases not matched to a gene: 6. CDR3 amino acids: CASSEASGSGETQYF. The DNA for the CDR3 is TGTGCCAGCAGTGAGGCTAGCGGGAGTGGGGAGACCCAGTACTTC. The full variable domain, its missing parts supplied by reference TRBV2 and TRBJ2-5, is EPEVTQTPSHQVTQMGQEVILRCVPISNHLYFYWYRQILGQKVEFLVSFYNNEISEKSEIFDDQFSVERPDGSNFTLKIRSTKLEDSAMYFCASSEASGSGETQYFGPGTRLLVL.

This chain uses TRBV10-3 with TRBJ2-7, with D uncertain. V gave up 2 bases and J gave up 6 bases, with 8 bases separating them. Germline V gives CDR1 ENHRY, CDR2 SYGVKD. This CDR3 contains 12 residues. As DNA, the CDR3 is TGTGCCATCAGTGAGGGGGATGGCGAGCAGTACTTC. Translation: CAISEGDGEQYF.